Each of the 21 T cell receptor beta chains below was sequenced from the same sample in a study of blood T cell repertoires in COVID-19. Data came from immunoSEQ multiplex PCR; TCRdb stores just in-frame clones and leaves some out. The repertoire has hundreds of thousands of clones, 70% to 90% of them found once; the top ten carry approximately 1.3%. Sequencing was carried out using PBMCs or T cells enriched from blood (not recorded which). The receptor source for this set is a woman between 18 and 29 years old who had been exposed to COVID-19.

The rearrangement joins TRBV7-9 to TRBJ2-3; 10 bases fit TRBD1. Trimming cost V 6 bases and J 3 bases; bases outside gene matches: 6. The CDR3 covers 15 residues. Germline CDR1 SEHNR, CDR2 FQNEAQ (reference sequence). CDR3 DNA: TGTGCCAGCAGACCCGGACAGGGGGGAACAGATACGCAGTATTTT. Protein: CASRPGQGGTDTQYF.

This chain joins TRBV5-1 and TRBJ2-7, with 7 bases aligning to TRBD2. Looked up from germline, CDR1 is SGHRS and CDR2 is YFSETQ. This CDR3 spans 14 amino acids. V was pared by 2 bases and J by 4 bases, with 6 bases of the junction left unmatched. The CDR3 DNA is TGCGCCAGCAGCTTTTCGGCGGGAGCGTACGAGCAGTACTTC. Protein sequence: CASSFSAGAYEQYF.

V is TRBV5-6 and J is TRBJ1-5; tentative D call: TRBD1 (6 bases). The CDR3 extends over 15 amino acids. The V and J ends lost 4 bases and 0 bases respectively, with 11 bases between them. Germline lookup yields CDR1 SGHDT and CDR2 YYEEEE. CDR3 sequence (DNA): TGTGCCAGCAGCACGGGACATCTTAGCAATCAGCCCCAGCATTTT. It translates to CASSTGHLSNQPQHF.

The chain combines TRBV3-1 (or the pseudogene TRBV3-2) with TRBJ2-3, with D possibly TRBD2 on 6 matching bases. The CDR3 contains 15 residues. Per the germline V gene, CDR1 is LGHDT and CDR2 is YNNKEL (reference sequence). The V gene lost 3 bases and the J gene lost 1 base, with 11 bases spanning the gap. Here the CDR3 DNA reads TGTGCCAGCAGCCACCGGGACTTTGGCACAGATACGCAGTATTTT. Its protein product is CASSHRDFGTDTQYF.

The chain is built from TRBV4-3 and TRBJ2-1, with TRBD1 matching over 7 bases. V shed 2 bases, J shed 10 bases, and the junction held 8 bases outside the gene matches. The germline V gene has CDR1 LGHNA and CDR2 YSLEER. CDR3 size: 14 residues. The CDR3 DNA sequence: TGCGCCAGCAGCCAAAGACAGGGCAGCCACGAGCAGTTCTTC. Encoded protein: CASSQRQGSHEQFF.

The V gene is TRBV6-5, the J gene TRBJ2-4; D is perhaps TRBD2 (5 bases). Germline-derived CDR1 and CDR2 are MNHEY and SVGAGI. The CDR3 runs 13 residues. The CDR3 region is CDGGGLAKNIQYF. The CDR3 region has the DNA TGTGACGGCGGCGGGCTAGCCAAAAACATTCAGTACTTC.

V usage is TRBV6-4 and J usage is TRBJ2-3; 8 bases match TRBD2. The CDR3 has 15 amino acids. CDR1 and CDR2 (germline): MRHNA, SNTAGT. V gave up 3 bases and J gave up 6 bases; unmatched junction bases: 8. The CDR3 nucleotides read TGTGCCAGCAGTGATACGGGGGGGCTGTTTGATACGCAGTATTTT. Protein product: CASSDTGGLFDTQYF.

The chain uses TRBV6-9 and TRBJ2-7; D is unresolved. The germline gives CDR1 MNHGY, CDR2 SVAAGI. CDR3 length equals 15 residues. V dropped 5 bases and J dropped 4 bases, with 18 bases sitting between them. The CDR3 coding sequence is TGTGCCAGCAGTAAAACAAATAACCGCCCGTACGAGCAGTACTTC. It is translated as CASSKTNNRPYEQYF.

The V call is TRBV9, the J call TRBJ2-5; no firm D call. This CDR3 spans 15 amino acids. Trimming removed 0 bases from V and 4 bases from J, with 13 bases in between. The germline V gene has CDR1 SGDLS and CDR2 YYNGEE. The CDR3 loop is CASSVVGSISETQYF. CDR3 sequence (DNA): TGTGCCAGCAGCGTAGTCGGGTCCATTTCAGAGACCCAGTACTTC.

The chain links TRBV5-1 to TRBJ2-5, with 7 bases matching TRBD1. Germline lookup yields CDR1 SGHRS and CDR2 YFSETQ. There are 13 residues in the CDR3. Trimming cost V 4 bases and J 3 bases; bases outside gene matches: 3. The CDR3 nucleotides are TGCGCCAGCAGCCCGCAGGGGGAAGAGACCCAGTACTTC. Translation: CASSPQGEETQYF. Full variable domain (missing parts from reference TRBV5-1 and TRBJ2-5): KAGVTQTPRYLIKTRGQQVTLSCSPISGHRSVSWYQQTPGQGLQFLFEYFSETQRNKGNFPGRFSGRQFSNSRSEMNVSTLELGDSALYLCASSPQGEETQYFGPGTRLLVL.

The CDR3 DNA is TGTGCCAGCAGCCAAGGCCAGGGTGCCCAGTACTTC. It encodes CASSQGQGAQYF. The chain has TRBV4-2 and TRBJ2-5; D may be TRBD1 (5 bases). The V gene lost 1 base and the J gene lost 9 bases, with 9 bases spanning the gap. The length of the CDR3 is 12 residues. Germline CDR1 and CDR2: LGHNA and YNFKEQ.

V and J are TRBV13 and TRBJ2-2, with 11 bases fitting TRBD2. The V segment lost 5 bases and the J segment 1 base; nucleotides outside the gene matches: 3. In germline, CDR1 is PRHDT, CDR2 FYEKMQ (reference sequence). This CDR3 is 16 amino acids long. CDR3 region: CASSNSGRGNTGELFF. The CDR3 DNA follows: TGTGCCAGCAGCAATAGCGGGAGGGGGAACACCGGGGAGCTGTTTTTT.

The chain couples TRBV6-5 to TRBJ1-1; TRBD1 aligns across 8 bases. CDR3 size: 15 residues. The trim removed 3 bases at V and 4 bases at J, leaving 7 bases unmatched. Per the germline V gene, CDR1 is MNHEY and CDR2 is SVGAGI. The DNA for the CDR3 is TGTGCCAGCAGTTATTCTAACAGGGGGGTCACTGAAGCTTTCTTT. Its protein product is CASSYSNRGVTEAFF.

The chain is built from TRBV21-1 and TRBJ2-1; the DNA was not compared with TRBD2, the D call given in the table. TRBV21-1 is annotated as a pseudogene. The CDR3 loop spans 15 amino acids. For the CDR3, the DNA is TGTGCCAGCAGCTGCGGGGGGGCTACCTACAATGAGCAGTTCTTC. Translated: CASSCGGATYNEQFF.

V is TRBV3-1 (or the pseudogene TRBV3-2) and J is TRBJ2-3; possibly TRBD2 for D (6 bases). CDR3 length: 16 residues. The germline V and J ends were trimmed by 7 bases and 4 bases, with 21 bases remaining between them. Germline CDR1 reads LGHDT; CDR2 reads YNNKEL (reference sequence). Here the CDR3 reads CASTGDFPPGADTQYF. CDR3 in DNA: TGTGCCAGCACCGGGGACTTCCCTCCGGGGGCAGATACGCAGTATTTT.

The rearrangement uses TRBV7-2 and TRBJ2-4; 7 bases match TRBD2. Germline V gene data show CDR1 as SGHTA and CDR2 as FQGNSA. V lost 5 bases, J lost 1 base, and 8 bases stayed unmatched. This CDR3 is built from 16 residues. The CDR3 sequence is CASSTQTSLAKNIQYF. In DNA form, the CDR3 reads TGTGCCAGCAGCACCCAGACTAGCCTCGCCAAAAACATTCAGTACTTC.

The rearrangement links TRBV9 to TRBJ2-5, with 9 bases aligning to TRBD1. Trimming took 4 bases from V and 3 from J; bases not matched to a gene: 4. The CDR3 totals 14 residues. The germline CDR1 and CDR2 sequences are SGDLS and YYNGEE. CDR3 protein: CASSPRTGEETQYF. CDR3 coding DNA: TGTGCCAGCAGCCCTAGGACAGGGGAAGAGACCCAGTACTTC.

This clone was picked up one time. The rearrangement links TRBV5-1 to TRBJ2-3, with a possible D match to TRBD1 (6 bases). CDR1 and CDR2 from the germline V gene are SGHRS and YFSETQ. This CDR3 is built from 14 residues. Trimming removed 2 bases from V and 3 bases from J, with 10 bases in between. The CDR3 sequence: CASSLGQITDTQYF. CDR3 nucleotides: TGCGCCAGCAGCTTAGGACAGATAACAGATACGCAGTATTTT.

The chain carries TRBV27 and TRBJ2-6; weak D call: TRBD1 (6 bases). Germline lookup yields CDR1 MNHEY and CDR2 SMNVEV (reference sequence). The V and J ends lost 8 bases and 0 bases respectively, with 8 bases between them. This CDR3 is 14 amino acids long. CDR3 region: CASSGVSGANVLTF. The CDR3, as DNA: TGTGCCAGCTCAGGGGTCTCTGGGGCCAACGTCCTGACTTTC.

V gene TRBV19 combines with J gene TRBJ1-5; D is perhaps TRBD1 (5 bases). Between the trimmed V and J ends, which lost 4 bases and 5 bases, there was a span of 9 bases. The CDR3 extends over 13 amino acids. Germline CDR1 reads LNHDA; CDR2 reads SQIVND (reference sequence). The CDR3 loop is CASSTQGYQPQHF. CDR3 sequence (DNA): TGTGCCAGTAGTACGCAGGGCTATCAGCCCCAGCATTTT.

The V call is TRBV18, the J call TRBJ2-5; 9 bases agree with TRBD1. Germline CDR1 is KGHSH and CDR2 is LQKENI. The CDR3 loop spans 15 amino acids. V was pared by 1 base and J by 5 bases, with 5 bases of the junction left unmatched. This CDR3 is CASSPRTGDRETQYF. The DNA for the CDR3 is TGTGCCAGCTCACCACGGACAGGGGACCGGGAGACCCAGTACTTC.